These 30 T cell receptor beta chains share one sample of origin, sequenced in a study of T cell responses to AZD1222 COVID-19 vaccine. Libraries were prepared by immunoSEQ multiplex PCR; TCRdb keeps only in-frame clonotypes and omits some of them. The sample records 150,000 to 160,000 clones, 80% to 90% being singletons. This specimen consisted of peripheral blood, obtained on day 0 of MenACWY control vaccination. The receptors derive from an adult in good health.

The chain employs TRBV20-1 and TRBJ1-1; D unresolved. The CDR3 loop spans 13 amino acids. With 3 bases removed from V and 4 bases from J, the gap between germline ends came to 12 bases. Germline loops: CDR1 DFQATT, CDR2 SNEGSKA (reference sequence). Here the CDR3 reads CSASWAGSTEAFF. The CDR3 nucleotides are TGCAGTGCTAGTTGGGCGGGGAGCACTGAAGCTTTCTTT.

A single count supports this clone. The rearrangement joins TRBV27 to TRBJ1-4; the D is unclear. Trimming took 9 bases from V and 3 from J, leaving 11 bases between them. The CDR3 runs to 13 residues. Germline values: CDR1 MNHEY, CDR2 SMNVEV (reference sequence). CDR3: CASRFWANEKLFF. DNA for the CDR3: TGTGCCAGTAGATTTTGGGCTAATGAAAAACTGTTTTTT. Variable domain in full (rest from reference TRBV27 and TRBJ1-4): EAQVTQNPRYLITVTGKKLTVTCSQNMNHEYMSWYRQDPGLGLRQIYYSMNVEVTDKGDVPEGYKVSRKEKRNFPLILESPSPNQTSLYFCASRFWANEKLFFGSGTQLSVL.

CDR3 DNA sequence: TGTGCCAGCAGACGGGCCGACTCCTACGAGCAGTACTTC. This gives the protein CASRRADSYEQYF. This chain joins TRBV27 and TRBJ2-7, with no clear D. V lost 6 bases, J lost 0 bases, and 9 bases lay in between. The CDR3 sequence is 13 residues long. The germline V gene encodes CDR1 MNHEY and CDR2 SMNVEV (reference sequence).

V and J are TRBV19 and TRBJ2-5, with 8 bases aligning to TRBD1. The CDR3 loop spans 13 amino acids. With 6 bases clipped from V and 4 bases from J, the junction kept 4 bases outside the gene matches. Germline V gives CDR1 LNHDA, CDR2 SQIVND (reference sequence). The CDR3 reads CASSSGQAETQYF. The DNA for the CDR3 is TGTGCCAGTAGCTCGGGACAGGCAGAGACCCAGTACTTC.

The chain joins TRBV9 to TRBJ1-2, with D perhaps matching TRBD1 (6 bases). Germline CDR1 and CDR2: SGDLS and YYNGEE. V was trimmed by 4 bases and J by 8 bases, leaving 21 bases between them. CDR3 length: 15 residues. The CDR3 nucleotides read TGTGCCAGCAGCCCCCAGACAGGCCGGGTCGAAGGCTACACCTTC. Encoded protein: CASSPQTGRVEGYTF.

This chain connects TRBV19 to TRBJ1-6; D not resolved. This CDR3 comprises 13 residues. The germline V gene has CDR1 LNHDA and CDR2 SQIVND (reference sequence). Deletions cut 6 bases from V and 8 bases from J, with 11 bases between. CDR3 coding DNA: TGTGCCAGTAGCCCAGACACAGATTCACCCCTCCACTTT. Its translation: CASSPDTDSPLHF.

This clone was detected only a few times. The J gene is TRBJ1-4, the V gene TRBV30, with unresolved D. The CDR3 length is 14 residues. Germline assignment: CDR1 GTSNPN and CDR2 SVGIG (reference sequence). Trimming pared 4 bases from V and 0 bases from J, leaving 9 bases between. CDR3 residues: CAWKGFATNEKLFF. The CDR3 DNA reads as TGTGCCTGGAAAGGATTTGCAACTAATGAAAAACTGTTTTTT.

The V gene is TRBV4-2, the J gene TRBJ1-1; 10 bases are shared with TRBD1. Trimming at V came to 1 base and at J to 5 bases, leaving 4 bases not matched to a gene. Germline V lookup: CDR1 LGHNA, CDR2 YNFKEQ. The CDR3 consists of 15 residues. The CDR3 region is CASSQAGQGLTEAFF. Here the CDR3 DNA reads TGTGCCAGCAGCCAAGCGGGACAGGGGTTAACTGAAGCTTTCTTT.

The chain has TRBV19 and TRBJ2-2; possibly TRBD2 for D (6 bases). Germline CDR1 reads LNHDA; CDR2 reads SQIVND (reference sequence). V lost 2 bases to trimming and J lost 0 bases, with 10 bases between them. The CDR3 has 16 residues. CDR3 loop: CASSILAGPNTGELFF. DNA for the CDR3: TGTGCCAGTAGTATACTCGCGGGGCCGAACACCGGGGAGCTGTTTTTT.

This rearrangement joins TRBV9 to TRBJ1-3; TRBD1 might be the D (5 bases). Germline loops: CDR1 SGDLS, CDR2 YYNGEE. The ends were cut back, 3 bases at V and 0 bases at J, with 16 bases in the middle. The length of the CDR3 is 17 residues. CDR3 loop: CASSADPHRSSGNTIYF. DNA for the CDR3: TGTGCCAGCAGCGCCGACCCCCACAGGAGCTCTGGAAACACCATATATTTT.

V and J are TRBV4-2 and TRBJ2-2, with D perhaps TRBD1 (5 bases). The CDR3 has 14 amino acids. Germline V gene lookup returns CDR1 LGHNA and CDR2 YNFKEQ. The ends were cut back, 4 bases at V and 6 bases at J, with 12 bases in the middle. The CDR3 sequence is CASSPLDSPGELFF. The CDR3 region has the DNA TGTGCCAGCAGCCCGCTAGACAGTCCCGGGGAGCTGTTTTTT.

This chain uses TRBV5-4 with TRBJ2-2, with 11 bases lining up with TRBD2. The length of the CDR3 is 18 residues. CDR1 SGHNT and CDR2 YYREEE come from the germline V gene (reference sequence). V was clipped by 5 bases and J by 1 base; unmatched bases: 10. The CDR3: CASRQGVSGRENTGELFF. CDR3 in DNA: TGTGCCAGCAGACAGGGGGTTAGCGGGAGGGAGAACACCGGGGAGCTGTTTTTT.

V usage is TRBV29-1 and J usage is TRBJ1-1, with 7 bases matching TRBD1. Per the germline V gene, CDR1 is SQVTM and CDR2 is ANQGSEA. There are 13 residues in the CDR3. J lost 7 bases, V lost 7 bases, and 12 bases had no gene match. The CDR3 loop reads CSANRQGFGEAFF. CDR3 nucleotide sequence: TGCAGCGCGAACAGACAGGGCTTTGGTGAAGCTTTCTTT.

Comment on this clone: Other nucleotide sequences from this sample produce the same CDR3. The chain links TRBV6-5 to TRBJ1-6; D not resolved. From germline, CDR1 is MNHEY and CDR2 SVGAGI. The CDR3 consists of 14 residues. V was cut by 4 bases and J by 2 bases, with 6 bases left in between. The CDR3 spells CASSSGPYNSPLHF. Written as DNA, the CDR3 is TGTGCCAGCAGTTCCGGGCCCTATAATTCACCCCTCCACTTT.

The CDR3 spells CASIGWSSGNTIYF. The DNA of the CDR3 is TGTGCCAGCATAGGTTGGAGCTCTGGAAACACCATATATTTT. The chain is built from TRBV19 and TRBJ1-3; unclear D gene. The CDR3 has 14 amino acids. With 9 bases removed from V and 0 bases from J, the gap between germline ends came to 12 bases. The germline V gene encodes CDR1 LNHDA and CDR2 SQIVND (reference sequence).

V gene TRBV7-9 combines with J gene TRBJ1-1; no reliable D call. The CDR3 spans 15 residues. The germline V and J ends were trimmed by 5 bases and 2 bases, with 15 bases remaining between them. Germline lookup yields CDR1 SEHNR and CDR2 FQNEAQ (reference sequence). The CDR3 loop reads CASSGSLPFNTEAFF. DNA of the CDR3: TGTGCCAGCAGCGGCAGTCTACCCTTCAACACTGAAGCTTTCTTT.

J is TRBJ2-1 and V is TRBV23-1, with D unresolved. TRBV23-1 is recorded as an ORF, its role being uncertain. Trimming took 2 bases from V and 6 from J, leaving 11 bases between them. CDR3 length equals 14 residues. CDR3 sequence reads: CASSQTTWGNEQFF. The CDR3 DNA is TGCGCCAGCAGTCAAACGACTTGGGGCAATGAGCAGTTCTTC.

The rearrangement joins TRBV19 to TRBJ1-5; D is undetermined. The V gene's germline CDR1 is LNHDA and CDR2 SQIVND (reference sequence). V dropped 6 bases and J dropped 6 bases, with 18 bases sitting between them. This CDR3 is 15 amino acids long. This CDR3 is CASRRDRDPTQPQHF. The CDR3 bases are TGTGCCAGTAGAAGAGACCGGGATCCCACTCAGCCCCAGCATTTT.

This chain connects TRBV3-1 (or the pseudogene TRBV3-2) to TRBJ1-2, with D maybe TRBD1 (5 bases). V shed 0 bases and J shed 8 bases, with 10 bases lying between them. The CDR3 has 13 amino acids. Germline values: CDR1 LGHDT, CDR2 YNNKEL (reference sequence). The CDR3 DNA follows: TGTGCCAGCAGCCAAGACGGGACGGCCGGCTACACCTTC. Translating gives CASSQDGTAGYTF.

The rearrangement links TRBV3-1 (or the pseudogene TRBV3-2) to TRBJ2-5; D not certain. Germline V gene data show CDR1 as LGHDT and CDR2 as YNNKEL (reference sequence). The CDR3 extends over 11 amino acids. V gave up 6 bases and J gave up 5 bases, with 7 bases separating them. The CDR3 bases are TGTGCCAGCAGAGAACGGGAGACCCAGTACTTC. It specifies CASRERETQYF.

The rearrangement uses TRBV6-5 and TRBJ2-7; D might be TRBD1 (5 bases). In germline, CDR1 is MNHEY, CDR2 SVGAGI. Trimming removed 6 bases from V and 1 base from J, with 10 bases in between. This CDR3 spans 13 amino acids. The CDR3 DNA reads TGTGCCAGCAGCCAGGGTCTGTCCTACGAGCAGTACTTC. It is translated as CASSQGLSYEQYF.

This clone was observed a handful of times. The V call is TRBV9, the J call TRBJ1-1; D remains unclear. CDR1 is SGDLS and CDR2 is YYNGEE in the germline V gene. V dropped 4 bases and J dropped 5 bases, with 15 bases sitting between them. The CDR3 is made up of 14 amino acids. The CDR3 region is CASSPSALRTEAFF. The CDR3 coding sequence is TGTGCCAGCAGCCCCAGCGCATTGAGGACTGAAGCTTTCTTT.

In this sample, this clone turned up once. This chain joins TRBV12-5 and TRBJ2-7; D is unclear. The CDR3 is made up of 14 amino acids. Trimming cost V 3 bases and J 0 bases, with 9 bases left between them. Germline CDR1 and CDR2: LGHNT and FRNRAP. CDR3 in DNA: TGTGCTAGTGGTTTAGGGCGGAGCTCCTACGAGCAGTACTTC. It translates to CASGLGRSSYEQYF.

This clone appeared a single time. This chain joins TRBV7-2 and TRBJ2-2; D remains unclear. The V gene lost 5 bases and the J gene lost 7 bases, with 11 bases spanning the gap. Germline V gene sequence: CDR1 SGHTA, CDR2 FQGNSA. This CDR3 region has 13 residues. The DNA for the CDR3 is TGTGCCAGCAGCCGGCCCCCACACGGGGAGCTGTTTTTT. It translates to CASSRPPHGELFF.

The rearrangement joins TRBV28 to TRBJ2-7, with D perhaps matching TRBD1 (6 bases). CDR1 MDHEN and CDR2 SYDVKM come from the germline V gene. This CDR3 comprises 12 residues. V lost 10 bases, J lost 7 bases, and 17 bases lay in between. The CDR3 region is CATGTPSREQYV. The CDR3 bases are TGTGCCACCGGGACACCCTCTAGAGAGCAGTACGTC.

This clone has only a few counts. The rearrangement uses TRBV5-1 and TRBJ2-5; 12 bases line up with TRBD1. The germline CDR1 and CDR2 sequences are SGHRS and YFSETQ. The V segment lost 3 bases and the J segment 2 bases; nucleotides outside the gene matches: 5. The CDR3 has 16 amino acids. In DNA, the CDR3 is TGCGCCAGCAGCTCCGGGACAGGGGGCTATCAAGAGACCCAGTACTTC. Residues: CASSSGTGGYQETQYF.

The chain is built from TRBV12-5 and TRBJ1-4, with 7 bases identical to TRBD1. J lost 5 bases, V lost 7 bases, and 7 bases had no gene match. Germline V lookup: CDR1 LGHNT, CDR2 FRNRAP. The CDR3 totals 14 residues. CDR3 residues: CASALDRSNEKLFF. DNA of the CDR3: TGTGCTAGTGCCTTGGACAGGAGCAATGAAAAACTGTTTTTT.

The CDR3 region is CASSGAGLAGRPRTLFF. Here the CDR3 DNA reads TGTGCCAGCAGTGGGGCAGGTCTAGCGGGCCGTCCTAGGACGCTGTTCTTC. This rearrangement joins TRBV2 to TRBJ2-1; TRBD2 aligns across 8 bases. Germline CDR1 reads SNHLY; CDR2 reads FYNNEI. The CDR3 consists of 17 residues. V dropped 4 bases and J dropped 15; count of bases not matched to a gene: 23.

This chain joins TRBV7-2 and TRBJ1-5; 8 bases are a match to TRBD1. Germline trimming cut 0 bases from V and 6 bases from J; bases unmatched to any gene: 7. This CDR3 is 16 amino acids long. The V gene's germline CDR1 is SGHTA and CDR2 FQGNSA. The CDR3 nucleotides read TGTGCCAGCAGCTTAGCCTTGGACAGGGTGGGTCAGCCCCAGCATTTT. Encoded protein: CASSLALDRVGQPQHF.

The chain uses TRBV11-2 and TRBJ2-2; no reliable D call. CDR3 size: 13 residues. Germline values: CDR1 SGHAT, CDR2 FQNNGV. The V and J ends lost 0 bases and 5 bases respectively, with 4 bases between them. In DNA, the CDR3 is TGTGCCAGCAGCTTAGAGGGGACCGGGGAGCTGTTTTTT. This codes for CASSLEGTGELFF.